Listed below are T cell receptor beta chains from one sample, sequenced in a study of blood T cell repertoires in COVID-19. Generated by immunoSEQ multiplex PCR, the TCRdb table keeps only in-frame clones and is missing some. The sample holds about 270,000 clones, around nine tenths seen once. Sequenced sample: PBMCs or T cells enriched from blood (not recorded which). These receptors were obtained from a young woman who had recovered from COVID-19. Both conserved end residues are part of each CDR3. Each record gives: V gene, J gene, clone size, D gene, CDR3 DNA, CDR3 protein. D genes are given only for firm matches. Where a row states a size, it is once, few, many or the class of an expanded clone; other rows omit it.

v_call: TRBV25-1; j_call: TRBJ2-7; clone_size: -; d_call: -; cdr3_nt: TGTGCCAGCAGGGCGGGCGGGTCCTACGAGCAGTACTTC; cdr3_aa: CASRAGGSYEQYF
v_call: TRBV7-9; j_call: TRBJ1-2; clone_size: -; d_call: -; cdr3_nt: TGTGCCAGCAGCTTAGGGCAGCGCTATGGCTACACCTTC; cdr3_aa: CASSLGQRYGYTF
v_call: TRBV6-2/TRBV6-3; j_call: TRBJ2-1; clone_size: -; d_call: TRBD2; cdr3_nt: TGTGCCAGCAGTTCCATCGCTAGCGGGGTTAGCAATGAGCAGTTCTTC; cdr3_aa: CASSSIASGVSNEQFF
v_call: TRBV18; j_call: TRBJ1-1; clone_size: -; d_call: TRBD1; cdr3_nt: TGTGCCAGCCACAGAGCAACAGGGGGTAATATGAACACTGAAGCTTTCTTT; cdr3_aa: CASHRATGGNMNTEAFF
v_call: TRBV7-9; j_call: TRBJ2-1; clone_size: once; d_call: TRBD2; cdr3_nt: TGTGCCAGCAGCTTAGCGAGCCTTTCGGGAGGGCCAGGTGAGCAGTTCTTC; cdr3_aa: CASSLASLSGGPGEQFF
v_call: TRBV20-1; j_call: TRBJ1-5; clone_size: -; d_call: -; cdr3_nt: TGCAGTGCTGGGGGAGGGGAGCCCCAGCATTTT; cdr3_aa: CSAGGGEPQHF
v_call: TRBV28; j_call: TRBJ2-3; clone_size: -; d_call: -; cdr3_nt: TGTGCCAGCAGTCCCGAATTTACTAGCACAGATACGCAGTATTTT; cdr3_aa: CASSPEFTSTDTQYF
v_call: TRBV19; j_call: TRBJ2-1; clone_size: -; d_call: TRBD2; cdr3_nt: TGTGCCAGTAGCCGACTAGCGGGGTACAATGAGCAGTTCTTC; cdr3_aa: CASSRLAGYNEQFF
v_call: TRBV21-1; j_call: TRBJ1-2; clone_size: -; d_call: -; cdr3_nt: TGTGCCAGCCACTCACAGGGACCGAAGCAGAGGTACTATGGCTACACCTTC; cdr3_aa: CASHSQGPKQRYYGYTF
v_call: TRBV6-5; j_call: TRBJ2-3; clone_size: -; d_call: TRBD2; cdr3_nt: TGTGCCAGCAACTTACTAGCGGGGGGCACAGATACGCAGTATTTT; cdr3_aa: CASNLLAGGTDTQYF
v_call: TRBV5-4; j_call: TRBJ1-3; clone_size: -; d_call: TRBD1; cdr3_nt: TGTGCCAGCAGCTTGGTAGGGGGCGCGTCCGTTGGAAACACCATATATTTT; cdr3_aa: CASSLVGGASVGNTIYF